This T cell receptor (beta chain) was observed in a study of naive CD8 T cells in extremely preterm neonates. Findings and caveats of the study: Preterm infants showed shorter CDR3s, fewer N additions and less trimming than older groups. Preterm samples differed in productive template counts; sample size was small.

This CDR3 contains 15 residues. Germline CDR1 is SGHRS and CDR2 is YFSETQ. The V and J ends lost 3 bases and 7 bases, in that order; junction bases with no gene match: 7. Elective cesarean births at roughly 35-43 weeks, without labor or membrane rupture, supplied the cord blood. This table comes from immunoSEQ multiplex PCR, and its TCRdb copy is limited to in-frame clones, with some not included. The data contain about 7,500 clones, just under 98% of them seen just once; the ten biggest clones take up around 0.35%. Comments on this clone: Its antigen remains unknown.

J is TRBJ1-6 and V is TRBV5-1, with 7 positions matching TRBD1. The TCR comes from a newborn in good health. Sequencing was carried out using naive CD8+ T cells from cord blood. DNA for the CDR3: TGCGCCAGCAGCTGGGCAGGGGGAGAGAATTCACCCCTCCACTTT. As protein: CASSWAGGENSPLHF.